Below are 10 T cell receptor beta chains sequenced from a single sample in a study of blood T cell repertoires in COVID-19. Profiled with immunoSEQ multiplex PCR; TCRdb holds only in-frame clones, not every one. The data hold around 100,000 clones, with roughly 84% observed a single time. Input material: peripheral blood. The receptors shown here come from a man between 65 and 80 years old with active or convalescent COVID-19.

The rearrangement joins TRBV15 to TRBJ1-5, with a tentative D call TRBD1 (6 bases). The germline CDR1 and CDR2 sequences are LNHNV and YYDKDF (reference sequence). This CDR3 region has 15 residues. Trimming left V 0 bases short and J 6 bases short, with 12 bases between. Written as DNA, the CDR3 is TGTGCCACCAGCAGAGACAGGGGATGGAGTCAGCCCCAGCATTTT. This codes for CATSRDRGWSQPQHF.

The chain recombines TRBV9 with TRBJ2-7, with 9 bases that match TRBD1. Germline loops: CDR1 SGDLS, CDR2 YYNGEE. The trim removed 3 bases at V and 3 bases at J, leaving 7 bases unmatched. The CDR3 has 15 amino acids. CDR3 sequence (DNA): TGTGCCAGCAGCGCCGGGACAGGGATAGGCTACGAGCAGTACTTC. Residues: CASSAGTGIGYEQYF.

The chain recombines TRBV28 with TRBJ1-2, with TRBD1 as a possible D gene (5 bases). Germline V gene sequence: CDR1 MDHEN, CDR2 SYDVKM. V was shortened by 5 bases and J by 4 bases, with 17 bases between the two germline ends. The CDR3 runs to 15 residues. In DNA, the CDR3 is TGTGCCAGCAGTCCTCTGACAGATACCTTCTATGGCTACACCTTC. This translates into CASSPLTDTFYGYTF.

The chain combines TRBV28 with TRBJ2-2; D might be TRBD2 (6 bases). Germline V gene data show CDR1 as MDHEN and CDR2 as SYDVKM. The CDR3 loop spans 15 amino acids. The V end lost 3 bases, the J end lost 5 bases, and 13 bases lay between the germline ends. CDR3 loop: CASSLGPRGTGELFF. The CDR3 nucleotides are TGTGCCAGCAGTTTGGGCCCCCGGGGGACCGGGGAGCTGTTTTTT. The full variable domain, completed using reference TRBV28 and TRBJ2-2, is DVKVTQSSRYLVKRTGEKVFLECVQDMDHENMFWYRQDPGLGLRLIYFSYDVKMKEKGDIPEGYSVSREKKERFSLILESASTNQTSMYLCASSLGPRGTGELFFGEGSRLTVL.

This chain links TRBV5-1 with TRBJ2-3; D is ambiguous. The length of the CDR3 is 11 residues. Germline V gives CDR1 SGHRS, CDR2 YFSETQ. V was shortened by 6 bases and J by 2 bases, with 4 bases between the two germline ends. The CDR3 sequence is CASTNTDTQYF. The DNA for the CDR3 is TGCGCCAGCACAAACACAGATACGCAGTATTTT.

V is TRBV5-4 and J is TRBJ2-1, with 8 bases identical to TRBD2. This CDR3 has 15 amino acids. The germline gives CDR1 SGHNT, CDR2 YYREEE (reference sequence). V was clipped by 5 bases and J by 9 bases; unmatched bases: 13. The CDR3 protein is CASSHKGSGVGEQFF. The CDR3 DNA sequence: TGTGCCAGCAGTCATAAGGGTAGCGGGGTGGGTGAGCAGTTCTTC. The complete variable domain, with remaining parts taken from reference TRBV5-4 and TRBJ2-1, reads ETGVTQSPTHLIKTRGQQVTLRCSSQSGHNTVSWYQQALGQGPQFIFQYYREEENGRGNFPPRFSGLQFPNYSSELNVNALELDDSALYLCASSHKGSGVGEQFFGPGTRLTVL.

The CDR3 DNA follows: TGTGCCTGGAGACCTAGCGGGGGACCCACAGATACGCAGTATTTT. Translating it yields CAWRPSGGPTDTQYF. The chain recombines TRBV30 with TRBJ2-3, with 10 bases matching TRBD2. The trim removed 3 bases at V and 2 bases at J, leaving 5 bases unmatched. CDR3 length equals 15 residues. CDR1 is GTSNPN and CDR2 is SVGIG in the germline V gene (reference sequence).

The V and J genes are TRBV6-6 and TRBJ2-1; weak D call: TRBD2 (6 bases). CDR1 is MNHNY, CDR2 SVGAGI, per germline (reference sequence). The CDR3 runs 14 residues. Trimming shortened V by 4 bases and J by 0 bases, and 7 bases separated the two germline ends. CDR3 sequence reads: CASSWGGSYNEQFF. The DNA for the CDR3 is TGTGCCAGCAGTTGGGGAGGCTCCTACAATGAGCAGTTCTTC.

The chain combines TRBV12-3 or TRBV12-4 with TRBJ1-5, with D perhaps matching TRBD1 (5 bases). V was trimmed by 5 bases and J by 6 bases, leaving 8 bases between them. This CDR3 has 12 residues. This chain's CDR3 is CASSPRGQPQHF. CDR3 DNA: TGTGCCAGCAGTCCTAGGGGTCAGCCCCAGCATTTT.

This chain connects TRBV30 to TRBJ1-1, with TRBD1 matching 11 bases. Germline V CDR1 and CDR2: GTSNPN, SVGIG (reference sequence). J gave up 11 bases and V 0 bases, and 8 bases lay outside the gene matches. The CDR3 contains 14 residues. CDR3 residues: CAWSVGQGARRAFF. CDR3 DNA sequence: TGTGCCTGGAGTGTAGGACAGGGGGCGCGTAGGGCTTTCTTT.